The 20 T cell receptor beta chains given below trace back to one sample, sequenced in a study of lymphopenia after photon versus proton radiotherapy. Profiling relied on immunoSEQ multiplex PCR, and the TCRdb table lists in-frame clones only, not all of them. The table records 6,500 to 8,000 clones, roughly 86% of them present only once. The sequencing used peripheral blood, collected from a patient treated with photon-based radiotherapy. Receptors were obtained from a man aged 55 to 70 with cholangiocarcinoma.

This chain links TRBV29-1 with TRBJ2-3, with D possibly TRBD2 on 6 matching bases. CDR1 is SQVTM and CDR2 is ANQGSEA in the germline V gene. V lost 2 bases and J lost 7, with 22 bases in between. The CDR3 covers 16 residues. The CDR3 here is CSVELYGREVANTQYF. The CDR3, as DNA: TGCAGCGTTGAACTTTATGGCAGGGAGGTCGCAAATACGCAGTATTTT.

The chain uses TRBV11-1 and TRBJ2-5, with D perhaps TRBD1 (6 bases). Germline loops: CDR1 SGHAT, CDR2 FQDESV (reference sequence). Trimming took off 3 bases at V and 0 bases at J, with 11 bases between the two ends. The CDR3 runs 15 residues. The CDR3: CASSLVGHHQETQYF. In DNA form, the CDR3 reads TGTGCCAGCAGCTTGGTGGGACACCACCAAGAGACCCAGTACTTC.

This chain joins TRBV6-1 and TRBJ1-4, with D hard to call. Germline lookup yields CDR1 MNHNS and CDR2 SASEGT. V was trimmed by 6 bases and J by 5 bases, leaving 10 bases between them. CDR3 length: 13 amino acids. DNA for the CDR3: TGTGCCAGCAGGTCTCCGAAAAATGAAAAACTGTTTTTT. This translates into CASRSPKNEKLFF.

V gene TRBV19 combines with J gene TRBJ1-3; D ambiguous. The CDR3 consists of 15 residues. V was clipped by 6 bases and J by 0 bases, with 12 bases between them. Germline V gene lookup returns CDR1 LNHDA and CDR2 SQIVND (reference sequence). CDR3 DNA: TGTGCCAGTAGCCCTGGACGGGGCTCTGGAAACACCATATATTTT. It translates to CASSPGRGSGNTIYF.

This clone showed up just a few times. The gene calls are TRBV5-1 and TRBJ1-2; 7 positions match TRBD1. Germline assignment: CDR1 SGHRS and CDR2 YFSETQ. The junction had 10 bases not matched to a gene; V was cut back by 3 bases and J by 11 bases. The CDR3 spans 13 residues. The CDR3 reads CASSSTGNWGYTF. CDR3 DNA sequence: TGCGCCAGCAGCTCGACAGGGAATTGGGGTTACACCTTC.

The chain combines TRBV7-3 with TRBJ2-2; D possibly uses TRBD1 or TRBD2 (5 bases each). V was pared by 2 bases and J by 7 bases, with 14 bases between. Germline CDR1 reads SGHTA; CDR2 reads FQGTGA. This CDR3 spans 15 amino acids. Here the CDR3 reads CASSLSRGADGELFF. CDR3 in DNA: TGTGCCAGCAGCTTATCACGGGGCGCGGACGGGGAGCTGTTTTTT.

This clone was seen a single time. The chain uses TRBV5-4 and TRBJ2-7; 8 nucleotides align to TRBD1. The CDR3 extends over 15 amino acids. Germline V gene sequence: CDR1 SGHNT, CDR2 YYREEE (reference sequence). V shed 0 bases, J shed 5 bases, and the junction held 7 bases outside the gene matches. The CDR3 region has the DNA TGTGCCAGCAGCTTGGGACAGGGGTTGAGGAACGAGCAGTACTTC. Its protein product is CASSLGQGLRNEQYF. The entire variable domain, with the rest obtained from reference TRBV5-4 and TRBJ2-7, is as follows: ETGVTQSPTHLIKTRGQQVTLRCSSQSGHNTVSWYQQALGQGPQFIFQYYREEENGRGNFPPRFSGLQFPNYSSELNVNALELDDSALYLCASSLGQGLRNEQYFGPGTRLTVT.

The V gene is TRBV16, the J gene TRBJ1-3; D not certain. The germline CDR1 and CDR2 sequences are KGHSY and FQNENV. The ends were cut back, 0 bases at V and 4 bases at J, with 16 bases in the middle. The CDR3 contains 17 residues. The CDR3 reads CASSQSGKAAKGNTIYF. The CDR3 nucleotides read TGTGCCAGCAGCCAATCGGGAAAGGCGGCTAAAGGAAACACCATATATTTT.

The chain uses TRBV11-3 and TRBJ2-7; D not resolved. Germline lookup yields CDR1 SGHNT and CDR2 YENEEA. Trimming shortened V by 2 bases and J by 6 bases, and 17 bases separated the two germline ends. This CDR3 has 15 amino acids. This chain's CDR3 is CASSLSLIFGSEQYF. The DNA of the CDR3 is TGTGCCAGCAGCTTAAGTTTAATATTTGGGTCCGAGCAGTACTTC. The whole variable domain, filled in from reference TRBV11-3 and TRBJ2-7, reads EAGVVQSPRYKIIEKKQPVAFWCNPISGHNTLYWYLQNLGQGPELLIRYENEEAVDDSQLPKDRFSAERLKGVDSTLKIQPAELGDSAVYLCASSLSLIFGSEQYFGPGTRLTVT.

V is TRBV27 and J is TRBJ2-5, with 7 bases lining up with TRBD2. Germline V gene sequence: CDR1 MNHEY, CDR2 SMNVEV (reference sequence). V was clipped by 4 bases and J by 2 bases; unmatched bases: 7. The CDR3 totals 15 residues. The CDR3 DNA sequence: TGTGCCAGCAGTTGGGGGGGGAGCAAACAAGAGACCCAGTACTTC. Residues: CASSWGGSKQETQYF.

The chain joins TRBV2 to TRBJ2-3; 10 bases agree with TRBD1. Germline V gene lookup returns CDR1 SNHLY and CDR2 FYNNEI. The CDR3 contains 17 residues. The J segment lost 3 bases and the V segment lost 7 bases, leaving 13 bases of the junction unmatched. The CDR3: CASTAAGTGVFTDTQYF. The CDR3, as DNA: TGTGCCAGCACCGCTGCGGGGACAGGGGTCTTTACAGATACGCAGTATTTT.

This chain links TRBV7-9 with TRBJ1-4; TRBD1 matches 9 bases. The V gene's germline CDR1 is SEHNR and CDR2 FQNEAQ (reference sequence). The junction had 10 bases not matched to a gene; V was cut back by 5 bases and J by 6 bases. This CDR3 region has 16 residues. The CDR3 is CASSNIGGQGDEKLFF. The CDR3 DNA follows: TGTGCCAGCAGCAATATCGGGGGACAGGGTGATGAAAAACTGTTTTTT. Full variable domain (outside the CDR3, taken from reference TRBV7-9 and TRBJ1-4): DTGVSQNPRHKITKRGQNVTFRCDPISEHNRLYWYRQTLGQGPEFLTYFQNEAQLEKSRLLSDRFSAERPKGSFSTLEIQRTEQGDSAMYLCASSNIGGQGDEKLFFGSGTQLSVL.

This clone was detected once. The V gene is TRBV18, the J gene TRBJ2-7, with D tentatively TRBD1 or TRBD2 (5 bases each). The V end was cut by 1 base, the J end by 0 bases, with 13 bases between. Germline V lookup: CDR1 KGHSH, CDR2 LQKENI. CDR3 length: 16 amino acids. The CDR3 DNA is TGTGCCAGCTCACCACTTTTCGGGACGAGCTCCTACGAGCAGTACTTC. Translated: CASSPLFGTSSYEQYF. The complete variable domain, with remaining parts taken from reference TRBV18 and TRBJ2-7, reads NAGVMQNPRHLVRRRGQEARLRCSPMKGHSHVYWYRQLPEEGLKFMVYLQKENIIDESGMPKERFSAEFPKEGPSILRIQQVVRGDSAAYFCASSPLFGTSSYEQYFGPGTRLTVT.

This clone has a single count. The chain is built from TRBV2 and TRBJ1-5; 9 positions match TRBD1. The CDR3 runs to 14 residues. Germline V CDR1 and CDR2: SNHLY, FYNNEI. V was pared by 6 bases and J by 7 bases, with 7 bases of the junction left unmatched. Here the CDR3 DNA reads TGTGCCAGCAGGACCCGGACAGGGGAGCAGCCCCAGCATTTT. Its translation is CASRTRTGEQPQHF.

This chain connects TRBV19 to TRBJ1-1, with 7 positions matching TRBD1. Trimming cost V 8 bases and J 5 bases; bases outside gene matches: 8. Germline assignment: CDR1 LNHDA and CDR2 SQIVND (reference sequence). The CDR3 is 13 residues long. CDR3 loop: CASQGDRDTEAFF. CDR3 coding DNA: TGTGCCAGTCAGGGCGACAGGGATACTGAAGCTTTCTTT.

The genes are TRBV11-3 and TRBJ1-4; TRBD1 agrees at 7 bases. V lost 5 bases, J lost 0 bases, and 6 bases stayed unmatched. The CDR3 is 16 residues long. CDR1 is SGHNT and CDR2 is YENEEA in the germline V gene. CDR3 nucleotide sequence: TGTGCCAGCAGCCCCGGGACAGTCGCAACTAATGAAAAACTGTTTTTT. Encoded protein: CASSPGTVATNEKLFF.

The rearrangement links TRBV19 to TRBJ1-6; no definite D call. V lost 2 bases to trimming and J lost 5 bases, with 7 bases between them. The germline V gene encodes CDR1 LNHDA and CDR2 SQIVND (reference sequence). The CDR3 sequence is 14 residues long. The CDR3 spells CASSIQVDNSPLHF. For the CDR3, the DNA is TGTGCCAGTAGTATACAGGTGGATAATTCACCCCTCCACTTT.

This chain connects TRBV11-2 to TRBJ2-2; D not resolved. V lost 1 base, J lost 0 bases, and 9 bases lay in between. The CDR3 extends over 16 amino acids. Germline V gives CDR1 SGHAT, CDR2 FQNNGV. In DNA, the CDR3 is TGTGCCAGCAGCTTAGCAACGCCGACGAACACCGGGGAGCTGTTTTTT. This sequence encodes CASSLATPTNTGELFF.

The V and J genes are TRBV5-4 and TRBJ2-2; 7 bases fit TRBD2. Trimming at V came to 3 bases and at J to 6 bases, leaving 17 bases not matched to a gene. In germline, CDR1 is SGHNT, CDR2 YYREEE (reference sequence). CDR3 length: 18 residues. CDR3 sequence reads: CASSSWGIAGVRAGELFF. CDR3 DNA sequence: TGTGCCAGCAGCTCATGGGGTATCGCGGGAGTGAGGGCCGGGGAGCTGTTTTTT.

The chain recombines TRBV28 with TRBJ1-5; D call uncertain. The germline V gene has CDR1 MDHEN and CDR2 SYDVKM. V was clipped by 7 bases and J by 1 base, with 17 bases between them. The CDR3 has 16 residues. CDR3 amino acids: CASTSYGVLSNQPQHF. The CDR3, as DNA: TGTGCCAGCACCTCGTACGGAGTTTTGAGCAATCAGCCCCAGCATTTT.